Listed below are T cell receptor beta chains from one sample, sequenced in a study of CD8+CD57+ T cells in acquired aplastic anemia. A single record per CDR3 protein comes from TCRdb applying MiXCR to the reads. Among around 150,000 distinct CDR3 sequences listed, around 41% were seen once. Sequenced sample: sorted CD4+, CD8+, or CD8+CD57+ T cells (not recorded which) from PBMCs. The receptors come from a human donor in good health, serving as a control. CDR3s include the opening cysteine and the closing phenylalanine or tryptophan. The D gene is left open where the match is weak. For some rows the clone size is stated as once, few or many, or as a class when expanded; others skip it.

. many TRBJ1-1 TRBV20-1 TGCAGTGCTAGAAGGGGAGAGGGCACTGAAGCTTTCTTT CSARRGEGTEAFF
. . TRBJ1-5 TRBV25-1 TGTGCCAGCAGTCCGTTAGGGGGAGGTCAGCCCCAGCATTTT CASSPLGGGQPQHF
TRBD1 . TRBJ2-7 TRBV24-1 TGTGCCACCAGTGATCCTAGGACAGGGATCTACGAGCAGTACTTC CATSDPRTGIYEQYF
. few TRBJ1-5 TRBV30 TGTGCCTGGGGTAAACACTATAGCAATCAGCCCCAGCATTTT CAWGKHYSNQPQHF
TRBD1 . TRBJ1-2 TRBV2 TGTGCCAGCAGGGTAGGACAGGCAAGCAACTATGGCTACACCTTC CASRVGQASNYGYTF
TRBD1 many TRBJ1-5 TRBV10-2 TGCGCCAGCAGAGGGGACAGGGGCAATCAGCCCCAGCATTTT CASRGDRGNQPQHF
. few TRBJ1-1 TRBV29-1 TGCAGCGCCCCCGGTCCCTTGAACACTGAAGCTTTCTTT CSAPGPLNTEAFF
. many TRBJ2-7 TRBV5-1 TGCGCCAGCAGCTTGGAGCCGAGCTCCTACGAGCAGTACTTC CASSLEPSSYEQYF
. many TRBJ1-6 TRBV27 TGTGCCAGCAGTTTGGTAACGGCAGGGAGTAATTCACCCCTCCACTTT CASSLVTAGSNSPLHF
. . TRBJ2-6 TRBV24-1 TGTGCCACCAGTGACCCGGGACGCTCCGGGGCCAACGTCCTGACTTTC CATSDPGRSGANVLTF
TRBD1 . TRBJ1-1 TRBV4-1 TGCGCCAGCAGCCAGGACAGGGGCGAATATACTGAAGCTTTCTTT CASSQDRGEYTEAFF
TRBD1 . TRBJ1-2 TRBV10-3 TGTGCCATCAGTGAGGGCCGGGGACAGGGAACTTATGGCTACACCTTC CAISEGRGQGTYGYTF
TRBD2 . TRBJ2-7 TRBV10-3 TGTGCCAGCGGGAGGGGGGTAGGGAACGAGCAGTACTTC CASGRGVGNEQYF
. once TRBJ2-5 TRBV29-1 TGCAGCGCGACGACAGAAAAGACCCAGTACTTC CSATTEKTQYF
. many TRBJ2-3 TRBV2 TGTGCCAGCAGGAGACAGATCACAGATACGCAGTATTTT CASRRQITDTQYF
. . TRBJ2-1 TRBV7-8 TGTGCCAGCAGCCTACCCGGGGAATTCTACAATGGGCAGTTCTTC CASSLPGEFYNGQFF
TRBD1 . TRBJ1-2 TRBV19 TGTGCCAGTAGTCCGGGACAGGGTACGGGTGGCTACACCTTC CASSPGQGTGGYTF
TRBD1 many TRBJ1-2 TRBV4-2 TGTGCCAGCAGCCAATCCCAGGGGGCGATAGATGGCTACACCTTC CASSQSQGAIDGYTF
. many TRBJ1-5 TRBV6-1 TGTGCCAGCAGTGAAGAATGGTGGCTCAATCAGCCCCAGCATTTT CASSEEWWLNQPQHF
TRBD1 many TRBJ2-2 TRBV30 TGTGCCAGTACAGGGGCCGGGGAGCTGTTTTTT CASTGAGELFF
. few TRBJ1-2 TRBV29-1 TGCAGCGTTGTAGGCAGCTCCTATGGCTACACCTTC CSVVGSSYGYTF
. many TRBJ2-7 TRBV14 TGTGCCAGCAGCCAGCTAGGGACGGAGGACTCCTACGAGCAGTACTTC CASSQLGTEDSYEQYF
. many TRBJ1-5 TRBV19 TGTGCCAGTAGTGGGGGGCGGGGTCGCAATCAGCCCCAGCATTTT CASSGGRGRNQPQHF
. many TRBJ1-1 TRBV19 TGTGCCAGTAGTAAGGGTCCGGGGGTGGAAGCTTTCTTT CASSKGPGVEAFF
TRBD1 many TRBJ2-7 TRBV19 TGTGCCAGTAGTGAGGGACAGGGACTGAGTCAGTACTTC CASSEGQGLSQYF
. many TRBJ1-1 TRBV29-1 TGCAGCGTTGGGGTGTTCGGACAGAACACTGAAGCTTTCTTT CSVGVFGQNTEAFF
. . TRBJ2-3 TRBV7-9 TGTGCCAGCAGCCCTAGTCGGGTGGATACGCAGTATTTT CASSPSRVDTQYF
. . TRBJ2-3 TRBV3-1 TGTGCCAGCAGCCGGGACTGGGGCACAGATACGCAGTATTTT CASSRDWGTDTQYF
. many TRBJ1-2 TRBV3-1 TGTGCCAGCAGCGATGGATACTATGGCTACACCTTC CASSDGYYGYTF
. . TRBJ2-7 TRBV15 TGTGCCACCAGGCCGAGGAGGCAGGGCTACGAGCAGTACTTC CATRPRRQGYEQYF
TRBD1 . TRBJ1-4 TRBV5-1 TGCGCCAGCAGCTTGGTTTCAGGGGGCAGCGTAGAAAAACTGTTTTTT CASSLVSGGSVEKLFF
TRBD2 few TRBJ2-5 TRBV15 TGTGCCACCAGCAGACCCCAGGGCCTAGCGGGAGCAGAGACCCAGTACTTC CATSRPQGLAGAETQYF
TRBD1 . TRBJ1-3 TRBV9 TGTGCCAGCAGCTCCAGCCCTCGGACAGGGGGCGGTGGAAACACCATATATTTT CASSSSPRTGGGGNTIYF
. many TRBJ2-7 TRBV10-3 TGTGCCACCGGAGGGATGTCCTACGAGCAGTACTTC CATGGMSYEQYF
. . TRBJ1-4 TRBV25-1 TGTGCCAGCAGTGAATACGAACAGGGTAGGGAAAAACTGTTTTTT CASSEYEQGREKLFF
. many TRBJ2-3 TRBV29-1 TGCAGCGTTGCGCTAGCCCCAGATACGCAGTATTTT CSVALAPDTQYF
TRBD1 many TRBJ1-1 TRBV3-1 TGTGCCAGCAGTCCAGGACAGGTCGGGGCTGAAGCTTTCTTT CASSPGQVGAEAFF
. . TRBJ2-5 TRBV27 TGTGCCAGCAGTTTGGGCAGAGAGGGGCAAGAGACCCAGTACTTC CASSLGREGQETQYF
. . TRBJ2-3 TRBV20-1 TGCAGTGCTAGACCGGGCACGGCAAGAAGCACAGATACGCAGTATTTT CSARPGTARSTDTQYF
. . TRBJ1-1 TRBV29-1 TGCAGCGGGACAGAGAGCCTTTCAGCTTTCTTT CSGTESLSAFF
. . TRBJ1-2 TRBV5-5 TGTGCCAGCAGCCGGATAGCTAGCTCGGATGGCTACACCTTC CASSRIASSDGYTF
. many TRBJ1-5 TRBV4-2 TGTGCCAGCAGCCAAACAAAGGGACATCAGCCCCAGCATTTT CASSQTKGHQPQHF
. . TRBJ1-5 TRBV6-1 TGTGCCAGCAGTGGTCAAAGGGAAAATCAGCCCCAGCATTTT CASSGQRENQPQHF
TRBD2 . TRBJ2-5 TRBV5-1 TGCGCCAGCAGTGTCGGAGGCTTCGGCGGGGGGTTCCAAGGGACCCAGTACTTC CASSVGGFGGGFQGTQYF
. many TRBJ1-1 TRBV15 TGTGCCACCAGCAGAGAAAGGGGAACTGAAGCTTTCTTT CATSRERGTEAFF
. . TRBJ2-5 TRBV25-1 TGTGCCAGCAGTGAATTCCCAGGGTCGGGCGAGACCCAGTACTTC CASSEFPGSGETQYF
. . TRBJ2-5 TRBV3-1 TGTGCCAGCAGCCAGAGGTCAGCGGAGACCCAGTACTTC CASSQRSAETQYF
TRBD1 many TRBJ1-5 TRBV7-6 TGTGCCAGCAGCTTAGAGGTAGGGGGCGACCAGCCCCAGCATTTT CASSLEVGGDQPQHF
. few TRBJ1-1 TRBV19 TGTGCCAGTAGTCTAACCGGGAGGACTGAAGCTTTCTTT CASSLTGRTEAFF
. many TRBJ2-5 TRBV2 TGTGCCAGCAGTGCTATGCAGGGGTCCTGGGAGACCCAGTACTTC CASSAMQGSWETQYF
. many TRBJ1-5 TRBV5-5 TGTGCCAGCAGCGCATTGGGGAATCAGCCCCAGCATTTT CASSALGNQPQHF
. many TRBJ2-2 TRBV9 TGTGCCAGCACCACAGGGTTAACCGGGGAGCTGTTTTTT CASTTGLTGELFF
TRBD1 . TRBJ1-1 TRBV19 TGTGCCAGTAGGCAGGGGGCCACTGAAGCTTTCTTT CASRQGATEAFF
. . TRBJ1-6 TRBV2 TGTGCCAGCACCTCAGGGTTTGGTAATTCACCCCTCCACTTT CASTSGFGNSPLHF
. . TRBJ2-1 TRBV10-2 TGCGCCAGCATCCAGGGGCTAGGCAATGAGCAGTTCTTC CASIQGLGNEQFF
. . TRBJ2-2 TRBV19 TGTGCCAGATACTCCAGGGGGGAGCTGTTTTTT CARYSRGELFF
. . TRBJ1-2 TRBV6-1 TGTGCCAGCAAACCTAGGGAATCGCCCAACTCTGGCTACACCTTC CASKPRESPNSGYTF